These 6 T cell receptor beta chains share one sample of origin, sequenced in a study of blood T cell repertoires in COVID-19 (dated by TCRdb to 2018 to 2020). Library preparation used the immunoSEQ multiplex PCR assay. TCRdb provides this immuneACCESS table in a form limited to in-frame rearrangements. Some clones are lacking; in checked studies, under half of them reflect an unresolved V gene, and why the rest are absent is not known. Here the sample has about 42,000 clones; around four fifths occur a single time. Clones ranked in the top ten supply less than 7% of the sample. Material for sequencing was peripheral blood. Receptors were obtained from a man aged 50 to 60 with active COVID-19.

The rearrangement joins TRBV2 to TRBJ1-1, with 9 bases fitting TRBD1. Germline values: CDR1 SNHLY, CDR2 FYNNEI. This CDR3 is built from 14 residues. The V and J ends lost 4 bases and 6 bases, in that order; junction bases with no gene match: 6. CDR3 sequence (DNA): TGTGCCAGCAGTGGGGGGACAGGGCGCGCTGAAGCTTTCTTT. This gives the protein CASSGGTGRAEAFF.

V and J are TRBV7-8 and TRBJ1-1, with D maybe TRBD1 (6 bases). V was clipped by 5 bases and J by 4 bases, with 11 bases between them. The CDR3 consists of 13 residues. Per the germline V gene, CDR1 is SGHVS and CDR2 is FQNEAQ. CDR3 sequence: CASSQEGGTEAFF. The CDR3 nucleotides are TGTGCCAGCAGCCAAGAAGGGGGCACTGAAGCTTTCTTT.

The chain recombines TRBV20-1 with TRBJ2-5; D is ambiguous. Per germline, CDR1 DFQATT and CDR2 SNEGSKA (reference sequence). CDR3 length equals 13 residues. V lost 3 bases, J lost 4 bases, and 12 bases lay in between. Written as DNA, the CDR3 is TGCAGTGCTAGTTCTGGAGTTCCAGAGACCCAGTACTTC. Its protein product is CSASSGVPETQYF.

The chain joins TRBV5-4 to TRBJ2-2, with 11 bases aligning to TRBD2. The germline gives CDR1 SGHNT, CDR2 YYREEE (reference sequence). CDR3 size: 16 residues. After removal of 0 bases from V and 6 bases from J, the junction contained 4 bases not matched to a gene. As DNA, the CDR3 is TGTGCCAGCAGCTTGGGGGGGACTAGCGGAGCCGGGGAGCTGTTTTTT. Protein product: CASSLGGTSGAGELFF. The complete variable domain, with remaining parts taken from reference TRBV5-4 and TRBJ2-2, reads ETGVTQSPTHLIKTRGQQVTLRCSSQSGHNTVSWYQQALGQGPQFIFQYYREEENGRGNFPPRFSGLQFPNYSSELNVNALELDDSALYLCASSLGGTSGAGELFFGEGSRLTVL.

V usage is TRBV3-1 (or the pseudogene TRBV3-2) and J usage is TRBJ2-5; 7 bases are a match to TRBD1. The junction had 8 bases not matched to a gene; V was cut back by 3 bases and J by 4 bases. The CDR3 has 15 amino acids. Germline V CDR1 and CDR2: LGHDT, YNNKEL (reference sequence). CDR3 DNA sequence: TGTGCCAGCAGCCAGAGGGGGCTAATTGCAGAGACCCAGTACTTC. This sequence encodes CASSQRGLIAETQYF.

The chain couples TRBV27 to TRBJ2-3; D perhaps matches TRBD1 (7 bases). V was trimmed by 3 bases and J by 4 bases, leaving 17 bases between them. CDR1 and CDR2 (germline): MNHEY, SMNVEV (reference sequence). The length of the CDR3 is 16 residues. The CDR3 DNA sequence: TGTGCCAGCAGTTTCTCCTCAGGGGGAGGTCCAGATACGCAGTATTTT. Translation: CASSFSSGGGPDTQYF.